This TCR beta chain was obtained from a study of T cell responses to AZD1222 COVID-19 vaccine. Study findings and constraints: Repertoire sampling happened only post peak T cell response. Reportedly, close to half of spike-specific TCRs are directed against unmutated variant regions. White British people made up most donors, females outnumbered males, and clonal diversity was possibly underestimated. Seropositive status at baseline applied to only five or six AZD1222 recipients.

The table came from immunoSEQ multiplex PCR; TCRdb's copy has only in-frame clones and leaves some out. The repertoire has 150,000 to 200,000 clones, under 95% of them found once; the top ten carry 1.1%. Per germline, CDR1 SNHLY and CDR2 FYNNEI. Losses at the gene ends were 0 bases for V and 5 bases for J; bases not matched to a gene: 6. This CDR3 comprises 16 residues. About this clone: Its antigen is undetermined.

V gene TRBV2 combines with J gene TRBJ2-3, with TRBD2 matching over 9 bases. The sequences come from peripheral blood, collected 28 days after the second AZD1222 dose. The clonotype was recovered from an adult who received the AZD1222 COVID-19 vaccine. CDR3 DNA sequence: TGTGCCAGCAGTGAAGCTAGCGGGGGCTCCCGAGATACGCAGTATTTT. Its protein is CASSEASGGSRDTQYF.